Shown below are 5 T cell receptor beta chains from a single sample sequenced in a study of CD8 T cells in Susac syndrome. RNA, at roughly 0.45 to 1 ug, was reverse transcribed with random hexamers. Each CDR3 protein gets one entry after TCRdb re-called the immunoSEQ multiplex PCR reads with MiXCR. The sample lists around 45,000 distinct CDR3 sequences; 92% were seen once. Input material: CD8+ T cells from PBMCs. Source of these receptors: a human donor in good health.

The chain's CDR3 is CASSPREWSYNEQFF. CDR3 bases: TGTGCCAGCAGCCCTCGGGAATGGTCCTACAATGAGCAGTTCTTC. The chain has TRBV6-2 or TRBV6-3 and TRBJ2-1; a possible D gene is TRBD2 (5 bases). Trimming stripped 6 bases from V and 1 base from J, with 13 bases between. CDR1 and CDR2 from the germline V gene are MNHEY and SVGEGT. This CDR3 is 15 amino acids long.

This clonotype was detected once. The chain carries TRBV30 and TRBJ2-2; D remains unclear. The CDR3 extends over 15 amino acids. Trimming removed 1 base at V and 0 bases at J, with 9 bases between. Looked up from germline, CDR1 is GTSNPN and CDR2 is SVGIG (reference sequence). CDR3 sequence (DNA): TGTGCCTGGAGTGGTCTGCAGACGAACACCGGGGAGCTGTTTTTT. It codes for CAWSGLQTNTGELFF.

The chain's CDR3 is CASSRTGWDEQFF. CDR3 in DNA: TGTGCCAGCAGTAGGACAGGGTGGGATGAGCAGTTCTTC. J is TRBJ2-1 and V is TRBV6-5; TRBD1 agrees at 8 bases. This CDR3 is built from 13 residues. Germline V gene lookup returns CDR1 MNHEY and CDR2 SVGAGI. After removal of 5 bases from V and 8 bases from J, the junction contained 5 bases not matched to a gene.

The rearrangement links TRBV27 to TRBJ2-7, with a possible D match to TRBD2 (6 bases). V lost 8 bases, J lost 1 base, and 15 bases lay in between. The CDR3 has 14 amino acids. The germline V gene encodes CDR1 MNHEY and CDR2 SMNVEV (reference sequence). CDR3 region: CASALGTSSYEQYF. In nucleotides, the CDR3 is TGTGCCAGCGCCCTGGGGACTTCTTCCTACGAGCAGTACTTC.

The V and J genes are TRBV9 and TRBJ2-3; 8 positions agree with TRBD1. The CDR3 spans 17 residues. After removal of 3 bases from V and 0 bases from J, the junction contained 9 bases not matched to a gene. Germline V CDR1 and CDR2: SGDLS, YYNGEE. The CDR3 nucleotides read TGTGCCAGCAGCGCCCCAGAGACAGGGGCTAGCACAGATACGCAGTATTTT. It encodes CASSAPETGASTDTQYF.